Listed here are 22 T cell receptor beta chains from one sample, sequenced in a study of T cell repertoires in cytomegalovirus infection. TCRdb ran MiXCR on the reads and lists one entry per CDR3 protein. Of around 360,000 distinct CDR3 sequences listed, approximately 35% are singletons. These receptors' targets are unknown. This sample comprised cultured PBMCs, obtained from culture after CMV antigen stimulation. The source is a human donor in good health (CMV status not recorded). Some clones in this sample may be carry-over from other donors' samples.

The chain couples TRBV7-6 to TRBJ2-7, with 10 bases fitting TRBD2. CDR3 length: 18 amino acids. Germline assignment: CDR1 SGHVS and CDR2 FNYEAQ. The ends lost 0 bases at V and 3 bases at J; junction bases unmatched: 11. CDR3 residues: CASSLAPASGSSVYEQYF. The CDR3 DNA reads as TGTGCCAGCAGCTTAGCGCCGGCTAGCGGGAGTTCGGTCTACGAGCAGTACTTC.

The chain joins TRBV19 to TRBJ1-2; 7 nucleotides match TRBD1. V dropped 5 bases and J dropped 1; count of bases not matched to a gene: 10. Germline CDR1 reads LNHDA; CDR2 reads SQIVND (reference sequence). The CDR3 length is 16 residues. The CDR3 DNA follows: TGTGCCAGTAGTTTTCCGGGACAGAGCCTTAACTATGGCTACACCTTC. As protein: CASSFPGQSLNYGYTF.

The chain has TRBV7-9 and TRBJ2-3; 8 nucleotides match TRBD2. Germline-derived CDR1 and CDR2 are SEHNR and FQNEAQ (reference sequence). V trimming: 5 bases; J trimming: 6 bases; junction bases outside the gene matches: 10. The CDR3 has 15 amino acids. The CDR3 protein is CASSPGLGVGDTQYF. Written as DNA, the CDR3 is TGTGCCAGCAGCCCGGGACTAGGAGTGGGGGATACGCAGTATTTT.

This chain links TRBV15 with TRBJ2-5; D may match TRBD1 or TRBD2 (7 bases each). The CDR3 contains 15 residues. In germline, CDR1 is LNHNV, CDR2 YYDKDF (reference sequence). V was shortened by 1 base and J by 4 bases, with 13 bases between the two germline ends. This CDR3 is CATSRAGQRGETQYF. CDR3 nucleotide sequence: TGTGCCACCAGCAGAGCGGGACAGCGGGGAGAGACCCAGTACTTC.

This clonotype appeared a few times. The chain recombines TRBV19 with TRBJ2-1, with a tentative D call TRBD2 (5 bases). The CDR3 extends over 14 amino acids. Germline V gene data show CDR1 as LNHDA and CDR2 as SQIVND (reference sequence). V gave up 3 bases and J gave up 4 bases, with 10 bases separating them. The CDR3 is CASSILALYNEQFF. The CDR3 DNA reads TGTGCCAGTAGTATCTTAGCGCTATACAATGAGCAGTTCTTC.

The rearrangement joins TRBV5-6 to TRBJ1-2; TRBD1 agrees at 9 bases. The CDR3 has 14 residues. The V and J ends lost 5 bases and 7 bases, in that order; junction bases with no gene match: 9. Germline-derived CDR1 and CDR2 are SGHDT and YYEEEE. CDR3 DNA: TGTGCCAGCAGGTTCACAGGGGGCGTACCTGGCTACACCTTC. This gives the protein CASRFTGGVPGYTF.

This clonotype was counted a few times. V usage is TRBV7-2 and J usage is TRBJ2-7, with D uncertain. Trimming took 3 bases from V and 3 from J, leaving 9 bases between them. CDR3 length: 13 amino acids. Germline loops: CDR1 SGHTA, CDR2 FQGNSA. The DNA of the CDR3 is TGTGCCAGCAGCTTTACGTGGGACTACGAGCAGTACTTC. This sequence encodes CASSFTWDYEQYF.

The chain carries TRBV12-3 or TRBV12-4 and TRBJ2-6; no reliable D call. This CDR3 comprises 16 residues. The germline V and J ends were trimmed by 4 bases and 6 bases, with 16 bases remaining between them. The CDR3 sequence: CASSSPNTHLANVLTF. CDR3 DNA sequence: TGTGCCAGCAGTTCCCCAAACACCCACCTGGCCAACGTCCTGACTTTC.

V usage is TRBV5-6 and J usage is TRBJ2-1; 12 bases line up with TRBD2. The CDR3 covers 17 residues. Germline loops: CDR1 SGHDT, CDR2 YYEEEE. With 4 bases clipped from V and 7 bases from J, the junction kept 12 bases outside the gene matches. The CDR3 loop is CASSGWTSGTPPNEQFF. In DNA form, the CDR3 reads TGTGCCAGCAGCGGATGGACTAGCGGGACCCCGCCGAATGAGCAGTTCTTC.

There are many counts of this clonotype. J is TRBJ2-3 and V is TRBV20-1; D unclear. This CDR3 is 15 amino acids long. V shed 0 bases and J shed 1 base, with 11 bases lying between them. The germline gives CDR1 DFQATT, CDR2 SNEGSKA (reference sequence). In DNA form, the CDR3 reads TGCAGTGCTAGAGATCCCTGGATGGGCACAGATACGCAGTATTTT. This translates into CSARDPWMGTDTQYF.

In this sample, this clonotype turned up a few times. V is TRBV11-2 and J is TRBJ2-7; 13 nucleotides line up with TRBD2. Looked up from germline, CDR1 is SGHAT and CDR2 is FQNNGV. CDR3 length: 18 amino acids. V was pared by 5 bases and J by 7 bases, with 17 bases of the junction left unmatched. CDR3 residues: CASSLTRTSGSAVHEQYF. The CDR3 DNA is TGTGCCAGCAGCCTCACTCGGACTAGCGGGAGTGCCGTCCATGAGCAGTACTTC.

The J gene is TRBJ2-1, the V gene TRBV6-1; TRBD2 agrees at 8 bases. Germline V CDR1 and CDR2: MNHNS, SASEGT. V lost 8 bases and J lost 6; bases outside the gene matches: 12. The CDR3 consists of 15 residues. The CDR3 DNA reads TGTGCCAGCCAAGCCGGGACTAGGATTGTCAATGAGCAGTTCTTC. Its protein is CASQAGTRIVNEQFF.

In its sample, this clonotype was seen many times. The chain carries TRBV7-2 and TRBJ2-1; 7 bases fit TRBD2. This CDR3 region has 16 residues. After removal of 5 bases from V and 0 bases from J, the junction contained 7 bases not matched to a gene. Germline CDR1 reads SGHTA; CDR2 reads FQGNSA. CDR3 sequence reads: CASSPQGEGSYNEQFF. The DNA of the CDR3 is TGTGCCAGCAGCCCACAAGGGGAGGGCTCCTACAATGAGCAGTTCTTC.

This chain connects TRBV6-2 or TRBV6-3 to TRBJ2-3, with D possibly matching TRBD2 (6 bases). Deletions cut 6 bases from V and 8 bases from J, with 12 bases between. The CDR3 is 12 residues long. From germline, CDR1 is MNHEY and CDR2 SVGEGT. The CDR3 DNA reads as TGTGCCAGCAGCCTGACTAGACCTACGCAGTATTTT. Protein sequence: CASSLTRPTQYF.

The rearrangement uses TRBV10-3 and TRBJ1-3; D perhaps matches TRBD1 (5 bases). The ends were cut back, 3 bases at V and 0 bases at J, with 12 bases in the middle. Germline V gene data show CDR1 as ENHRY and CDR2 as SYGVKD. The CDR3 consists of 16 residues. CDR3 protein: CAISERQQSSGNTIYF. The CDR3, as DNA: TGTGCCATCAGTGAACGACAGCAGAGCTCTGGAAACACCATATATTTT.

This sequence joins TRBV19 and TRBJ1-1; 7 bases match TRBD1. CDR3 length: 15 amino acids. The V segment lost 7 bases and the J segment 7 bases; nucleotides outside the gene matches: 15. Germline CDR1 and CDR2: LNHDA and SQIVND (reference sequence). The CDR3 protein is CASKERGLGPGEAFF. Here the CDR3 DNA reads TGTGCCAGTAAAGAAAGGGGGCTGGGGCCCGGTGAAGCTTTCTTT.

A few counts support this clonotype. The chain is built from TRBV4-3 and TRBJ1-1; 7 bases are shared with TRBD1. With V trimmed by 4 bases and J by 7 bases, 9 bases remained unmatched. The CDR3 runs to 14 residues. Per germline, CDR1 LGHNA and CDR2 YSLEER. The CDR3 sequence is CASSRYRGEGEAFF. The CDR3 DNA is TGCGCCAGCAGCCGATACAGGGGCGAAGGTGAAGCTTTCTTT.

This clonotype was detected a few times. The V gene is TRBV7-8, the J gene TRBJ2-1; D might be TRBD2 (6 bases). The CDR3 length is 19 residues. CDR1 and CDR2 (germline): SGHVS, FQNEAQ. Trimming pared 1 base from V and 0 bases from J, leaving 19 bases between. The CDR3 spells CASSLVGGLPPSSYNEQFF. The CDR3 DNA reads TGTGCCAGCAGCTTAGTTGGTGGACTACCTCCCAGCTCCTACAATGAGCAGTTCTTC.

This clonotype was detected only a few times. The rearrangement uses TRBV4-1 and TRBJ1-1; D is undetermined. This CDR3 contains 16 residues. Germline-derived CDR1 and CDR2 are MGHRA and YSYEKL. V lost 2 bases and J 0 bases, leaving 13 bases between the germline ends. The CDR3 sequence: CASSQHPGSLNTEAFF. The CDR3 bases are TGCGCCAGCAGCCAACACCCGGGATCCCTGAACACTGAAGCTTTCTTT.

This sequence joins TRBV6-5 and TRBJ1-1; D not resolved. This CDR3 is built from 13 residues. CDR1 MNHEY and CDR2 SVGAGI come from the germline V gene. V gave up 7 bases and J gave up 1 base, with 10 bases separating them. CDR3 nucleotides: TGTGCCAGCATGCCCCCAGAGAACACTGAAGCTTTCTTT. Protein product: CASMPPENTEAFF.

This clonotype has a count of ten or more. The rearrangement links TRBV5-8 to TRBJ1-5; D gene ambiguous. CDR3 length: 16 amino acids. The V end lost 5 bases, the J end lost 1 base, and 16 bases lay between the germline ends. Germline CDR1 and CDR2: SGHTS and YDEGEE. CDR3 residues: CASSSGDLRSNQPQHF. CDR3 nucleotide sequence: TGTGCCAGCAGTTCCGGGGATCTGCGAAGCAATCAGCCCCAGCATTTT.

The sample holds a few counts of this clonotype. Here the CDR3 DNA reads TGTGCCAGCAGCTTGGGACGACCACGGGATGAAAAACTGTTTTTT. This translates into CASSLGRPRDEKLFF. The chain joins TRBV9 to TRBJ1-4, with D tentatively TRBD1 (5 bases). The CDR3 runs 15 residues. CDR1 SGDLS and CDR2 YYNGEE come from the germline V gene. Trimming shortened V by 4 bases and J by 6 bases, and 16 bases separated the two germline ends.